The 20 T cell receptor beta chains below were found in one sample sequenced in a study of early T cells in non-severe SARS-CoV-2 infection. A single record per CDR3 protein comes from TCRdb applying MiXCR to the 5' RACE reads. The data show 60,000 to 75,000 distinct CDR3 sequences, more than 9.5% seen once. Source: whole blood, taken at baseline. Source of these receptors: an adult who was a healthcare worker with PCR-confirmed SARS-CoV-2 infection or an uninfected control (not recorded which).

In the case of this clonotype: One end of the junction fails to match germline, which may point to a read error. The V and J genes are TRBV5-1 and TRBJ2-1; 7 bases match TRBD2. The CDR3 length is 14 residues. The germline gives CDR1 SGHRS, CDR2 YFSETQ. The CDR3 region is CASSLRLASNERFF. For the CDR3, the DNA is TGCGCCAGCAGCCTGCGACTAGCTTCGAATGAGCGGTTCTTC.

This clonotype was seen a few times. The gene calls are TRBV15 and TRBJ2-3, with D unresolved. CDR3 length: 14 residues. The germline gives CDR1 LNHNV, CDR2 YYDKDF (reference sequence). Trimming removed 3 bases at V and 6 bases at J, with 13 bases between. CDR3 region: CATSSEWGSDTQYF. The CDR3 DNA follows: TGTGCCACCAGCAGCGAATGGGGTTCGGATACGCAGTATTTT.

This clonotype was detected only a few times. V and J are TRBV11-2 and TRBJ2-5; 10 nucleotides agree with TRBD2. The CDR3 spans 13 residues. The V gene's germline CDR1 is SGHAT and CDR2 FQNNGV. The V gene end was trimmed by 5 bases and the J gene end by 4 bases; junction bases not matched to a gene: 1. CDR3 nucleotide sequence: TGTGCCAGCAGCCGGACTAGCGGAGAGACCCAGTACTTC. It encodes CASSRTSGETQYF.

Worth noting for this clonotype: A much larger clonotype is one base distant, so this may be a read error. The chain is built from TRBV20-1 and TRBJ2-3, with TRBD2 matching 9 bases. The germline CDR1 and CDR2 sequences are DFQATT and SNEGSKA (reference sequence). V was pared by 2 bases and J by 2 bases, with 8 bases of the junction left unmatched. The CDR3 consists of 16 residues. In DNA form, the CDR3 reads TGCAGTGCTAGATATGGCAGCGGGAGGAACACAGATACGCAGTATTTT. Its protein is CSARYGSGRNTDTQYF.

The rearrangement uses TRBV5-4 and TRBJ2-5; 11 bases agree with TRBD1. CDR1 SGHNT and CDR2 YYREEE come from the germline V gene (reference sequence). With 4 bases clipped from V and 1 base from J, the junction kept 6 bases outside the gene matches. There are 16 residues in the CDR3. The CDR3 sequence: CASSRGQGGFQETQYF. For the CDR3, the DNA is TGTGCCAGCAGCAGGGGACAGGGGGGCTTCCAAGAGACCCAGTACTTC.

The table lists this clonotype with a few counts. This chain uses TRBV6-2 or TRBV6-3 with TRBJ2-1; TRBD2 is a possible D gene (6 bases). There are 16 residues in the CDR3. The V and J ends lost 5 bases and 7 bases respectively, with 21 bases between them. Germline CDR1 and CDR2: MNHEY and SVGEGT. CDR3 sequence: CASSPNRGRLRNEQFF. CDR3 DNA: TGTGCCAGCAGTCCCAACCGGGGGAGACTTAGGAATGAGCAGTTCTTC.

This clonotype occurred a few times. CDR3 sequence (DNA): TGCGCCAGCAGCTTCACTGACAGGCCCTATACCTTC. Its protein product is CASSFTDRPYTF. This rearrangement joins TRBV5-1 to TRBJ1-2; weak D call: TRBD1 (6 bases). Germline-derived CDR1 and CDR2 are SGHRS and YFSETQ. The CDR3 consists of 12 residues. V lost 2 bases to trimming and J lost 14 bases, with 16 bases between them.

This clonotype was observed a few times. This chain joins TRBV29-1 and TRBJ2-7; perhaps TRBD1 as D (5 bases). The CDR3 consists of 15 residues. Deletions cut 0 bases from V and 3 bases from J, with 15 bases between. Germline CDR1 is SQVTM and CDR2 is ANQGSEA. CDR3 DNA: TGCAGCGTTGAAGATTGGGCGGACACCAACTACGAGCAGTACTTC. It specifies CSVEDWADTNYEQYF.

There are many counts of this clonotype. The chain is built from TRBV7-9 and TRBJ2-5; no clear D. V shed 2 bases and J shed 5 bases, with 9 bases lying between them. Germline V CDR1 and CDR2: SEHNR, FQNEAQ (reference sequence). The CDR3 runs to 13 residues. CDR3 sequence: CASSLSVLETQYF. As DNA, the CDR3 is TGTGCCAGCAGCTTAAGTGTGTTGGAGACCCAGTACTTC.

This chain uses TRBV19 with TRBJ2-7, with D possibly TRBD2 on 6 matching bases. The CDR3 loop spans 15 amino acids. The V and J ends lost 3 bases and 5 bases respectively, with 17 bases between them. CDR1 LNHDA and CDR2 SQIVND come from the germline V gene (reference sequence). CDR3 coding DNA: TGTGCCAGTAGTATTGTGGCAGGGAGGCCCCACGAGCAGTACTTC. Its protein product is CASSIVAGRPHEQYF.

Ten or more counts support this clonotype. The genes are TRBV5-1 and TRBJ2-7; D might be TRBD1 (6 bases). The CDR3 is 14 amino acids. Germline CDR1 is SGHRS and CDR2 is YFSETQ. Trimming left V 2 bases short and J 4 bases short, with 13 bases between. CDR3 region: CASSFDRGLYEQYF. The DNA of the CDR3 is TGCGCCAGCAGCTTCGATAGGGGGTTGTACGAGCAGTACTTC.

V gene TRBV5-1 combines with J gene TRBJ1-4; 11 bases match TRBD1. The CDR3 runs 15 residues. Germline trimming cut 3 bases from V and 8 bases from J; bases unmatched to any gene: 6. CDR1 and CDR2 (germline): SGHRS, YFSETQ. The CDR3 region is CASSYSDRGHEKLFF. CDR3 DNA sequence: TGCGCCAGCAGCTACTCGGACAGGGGGCACGAAAAACTGTTTTTT.

At least ten counts were recorded for this clonotype. The chain is built from TRBV10-2 and TRBJ1-3; no clear D. Germline lookup yields CDR1 WSHSY and CDR2 SAAADI. The CDR3 contains 14 residues. V was shortened by 9 bases and J by 0 bases, with 12 bases between the two germline ends. The CDR3 reads CASTRGSSGNTIYF. For the CDR3, the DNA is TGCGCCAGTACGCGAGGTTCCTCTGGAAACACCATATATTTT.

This clonotype was observed many times. The V gene is TRBV29-1, the J gene TRBJ2-2, with 9 bases lining up with TRBD1. Germline CDR1 SQVTM, CDR2 ANQGSEA. The CDR3 covers 12 residues. With 7 bases clipped from V and 6 bases from J, the junction kept 3 bases outside the gene matches. The CDR3: CSAGQGPGELFF. The DNA for the CDR3 is TGCAGCGCCGGACAGGGGCCCGGGGAGCTGTTTTTT.

This clonotype showed up many times. The chain links TRBV18 to TRBJ1-1; D not certain. Trimming removed 0 bases from V and 2 bases from J, with 4 bases in between. There are 13 residues in the CDR3. CDR1 is KGHSH, CDR2 LQKENI, per germline. CDR3 nucleotide sequence: TGTGCCAGCTCACCACCCCGTAACACTGAAGCTTTCTTT. Translated: CASSPPRNTEAFF.

Only a few counts were recorded for this clonotype. This chain connects TRBV20-1 to TRBJ1-6, with D unclear. CDR3 length: 16 residues. From germline, CDR1 is DFQATT and CDR2 SNEGSKA (reference sequence). V lost 0 bases and J 1 base, leaving 10 bases between the germline ends. For the CDR3, the DNA is TGCAGTGCTAGAGACCTGGTTGAATCCTATAATTCACCCCTCCACTTT. Encoded protein: CSARDLVESYNSPLHF.

The chain uses TRBV28 and TRBJ1-2; unclear D gene. Germline CDR1 is MDHEN and CDR2 is SYDVKM. This CDR3 spans 17 amino acids. V was shortened by 3 bases and J by 5 bases, with 22 bases between the two germline ends. The CDR3 is CASSFFVLITGRYGYTF. The CDR3, as DNA: TGTGCCAGCAGTTTTTTCGTATTGATAACCGGGAGGTATGGCTACACCTTC.

This clonotype was found many times. This rearrangement joins TRBV4-2 to TRBJ2-7; possible D gene TRBD2, 5 bases. With 0 bases removed from V and 0 bases from J, the gap between germline ends came to 9 bases. The germline V gene has CDR1 LGHNA and CDR2 YNFKEQ. The CDR3 extends over 15 amino acids. CDR3 bases: TGTGCCAGCAGCCAAGATCCAGCGGACTCCTACGAGCAGTACTTC. It translates to CASSQDPADSYEQYF.

V usage is TRBV11-2 and J usage is TRBJ2-7, with D unresolved. The CDR3 runs 11 residues. Germline V gene sequence: CDR1 SGHAT, CDR2 FQNNGV. Trimming left V 5 bases short and J 10 bases short, with 12 bases between. CDR3 residues: CASSGNRFQYF. The CDR3 DNA follows: TGTGCCAGCAGCGGAAACAGATTCCAGTACTTC.

The CDR3 here is CASSSLAGGREQYF. The CDR3 coding sequence is TGTGCCAGCAGTTCCCTGGCGGGGGGGCGGGAGCAGTACTTC. The V gene is TRBV6-5, the J gene TRBJ2-7, with 9 bases lining up with TRBD2. Germline CDR1 is MNHEY and CDR2 is SVGAGI. This CDR3 has 14 residues. V trimming: 4 bases; J trimming: 7 bases; junction bases outside the gene matches: 8.